This T cell receptor (beta chain) was recorded in a study of cytomegalovirus exposure and HLA in healthy donors. Germline V gene sequence: CDR1 SNHLY, CDR2 FYNNEI. The CDR3 runs 15 residues. Trimming took 6 bases from V and 2 from J; bases not matched to a gene: 6. In the PCR, 60 Vbeta and 13 Jbeta primers were used. Measured with immunoSEQ multiplex PCR; TCRdb has only the in-frame clones, and not every one. This sample contains 120,000 or so clones. Sequenced material: PBMCs. This sequence was found in a man aged 18 to 29 in good health and CMV-seronegative. The rearrangement uses TRBV2 and TRBJ1-4; TRBD1 matches 7 bases. The DNA for the CDR3 is TGTGCCAGCAGAGGACAGGCTTGGACTAATGAAAAACTGTTTTTT. This gives the protein CASRGQAWTNEKLFF.